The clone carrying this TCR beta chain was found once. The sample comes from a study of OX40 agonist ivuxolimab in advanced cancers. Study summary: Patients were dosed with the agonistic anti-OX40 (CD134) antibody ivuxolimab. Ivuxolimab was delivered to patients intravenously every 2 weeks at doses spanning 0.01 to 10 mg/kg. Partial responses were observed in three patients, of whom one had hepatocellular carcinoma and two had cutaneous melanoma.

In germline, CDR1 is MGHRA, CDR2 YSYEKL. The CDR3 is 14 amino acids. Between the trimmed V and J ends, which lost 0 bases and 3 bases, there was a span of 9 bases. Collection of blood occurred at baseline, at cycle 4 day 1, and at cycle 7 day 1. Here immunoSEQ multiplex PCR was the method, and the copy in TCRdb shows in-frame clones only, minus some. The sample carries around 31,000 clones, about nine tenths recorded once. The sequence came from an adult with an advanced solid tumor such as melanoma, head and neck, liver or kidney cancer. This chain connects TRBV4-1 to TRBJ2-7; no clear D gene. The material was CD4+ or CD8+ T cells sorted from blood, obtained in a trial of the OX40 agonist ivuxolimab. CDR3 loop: CASSQEGSYYEQYF. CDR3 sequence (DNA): TGCGCCAGCAGCCAAGAGGGATCCTACTACGAGCAGTACTTC.